These T cell receptor beta chains were read from a single sample in a study of T cell clones after liver transplantation. Sequencing was performed with immunoSEQ multiplex PCR; in TCRdb, only in-frame clones are kept and a portion is missing. The sample carries tens of thousands of clones, over 80% recorded once. Sequences were derived from CD4+ T cells from blood, sampled 45 to 47 months after liver transplant. The source is a human patient who received a liver transplant. Some T cells could come from the graft donor. The CDR3 runs from the conserved cysteine through the conserved F or W. Each record gives: clone size, V gene, D gene, J gene, CDR3 protein, CDR3 DNA. A D gene is named only where the DNA matches it firmly. Where a row states a size, it is once, few, many or the class of an expanded clone; other rows omit it.

size: NA; V: TRBV18; D: TRBD1; J: TRBJ1-4; CDR3: CASSGQDSNEKLFF; DNA: TGTGCCAGCTCGGGACAGGATTCTAATGAAAAACTGTTTTTT
size: few; V: TRBV11-2; D: TRBD1; J: TRBJ1-1; CDR3: CASSAPTGRHAEAFF; DNA: TGTGCCAGCAGCGCTCCGACAGGGAGACACGCTGAAGCTTTCTTT
size: few; V: TRBV2; D: NA; J: TRBJ1-2; CDR3: CASRDSFNYGYTF; DNA: TGTGCCAGCAGGGACAGCTTTAACTATGGCTACACCTTC
size: NA; V: TRBV6-6; D: TRBD2; J: TRBJ2-2; CDR3: CAASRAGARNTGELFF; DNA: TGTGCCGCCAGCAGAGCGGGAGCCCGGAACACCGGGGAGCTGTTTTTT
size: NA; V: TRBV14; D: NA; J: TRBJ2-7; CDR3: CASSPRGAHEQYF; DNA: TGTGCCAGCAGCCCTCGGGGGGCCCACGAGCAGTACTTC
size: NA; V: TRBV10-3; D: NA; J: TRBJ1-5; CDR3: CAISALENQPQHF; DNA: TGTGCCATCAGTGCACTCGAAAATCAGCCCCAGCATTTT
size: few; V: TRBV5-4; D: TRBD1; J: TRBJ2-3; CDR3: CASSLRQGKDTQYF; DNA: TGTGCCAGCAGCTTGAGACAGGGTAAAGATACGCAGTATTTT
size: NA; V: TRBV28; D: NA; J: TRBJ2-4; CDR3: CASSAMGPGGNIQYF; DNA: TGTGCCAGCTCCGCTATGGGGCCGGGTGGAAACATTCAGTACTTC
size: NA; V: TRBV6-5; D: NA; J: TRBJ1-5; CDR3: CASSPRGTDNQPQHF; DNA: TGTGCCAGCAGCCCCCGAGGGACGGACAATCAGCCCCAGCATTTT
size: NA; V: TRBV5-1; D: NA; J: TRBJ1-1; CDR3: CASSLQQPNTEAFF; DNA: TGCGCCAGCAGCTTGCAACAGCCGAACACTGAAGCTTTCTTT
size: NA; V: TRBV28; D: NA; J: TRBJ1-5; CDR3: CASSVQGLPNQPQHF; DNA: TGTGCCAGCAGTGTCCAAGGGCTACCCAATCAGCCCCAGCATTTT
size: NA; V: TRBV4-1; D: TRBD1; J: TRBJ1-2; CDR3: CASSQVVGQGQGYYGYTF; DNA: TGCGCCAGCAGCCAAGTAGTGGGACAGGGGCAGGGATACTATGGCTACACCTTC
size: NA; V: TRBV2; D: TRBD1; J: TRBJ2-3; CDR3: CASSPRQGGTDTQYF; DNA: TGTGCCAGCAGTCCACGACAGGGAGGCACAGATACGCAGTATTTT
size: NA; V: TRBV19; D: TRBD1; J: TRBJ1-2; CDR3: CASSQTGGRNGYTF; DNA: TGTGCCAGTAGTCAGACAGGGGGTAGGAATGGCTACACCTTC
size: NA; V: TRBV18; D: TRBD2; J: TRBJ2-1; CDR3: CASSPSTSENHEQFF; DNA: TGTGCCAGCTCACCCTCGACTAGCGAGAACCATGAGCAGTTCTTC
size: NA; V: TRBV30; D: TRBD1; J: TRBJ1-5; CDR3: CAWATGLNQPQHF; DNA: TGTGCCTGGGCGACAGGGCTCAATCAGCCCCAGCATTTT
size: NA; V: TRBV18; D: NA; J: TRBJ1-2; CDR3: CASSPRDTPLNYGYTF; DNA: TGTGCCAGCTCACCCCGGGACACCCCTTTGAACTATGGCTACACCTTC
size: NA; V: TRBV19; D: NA; J: TRBJ1-2; CDR3: CASSMMGTSNYGYTF; DNA: TGTGCCAGTAGTATGATGGGGACCTCTAACTATGGCTACACCTTC
size: NA; V: TRBV19; D: TRBD1; J: TRBJ2-7; CDR3: CASSIAGTGPYEQYF; DNA: TGTGCCAGTAGTATAGCCGGGACAGGCCCCTACGAGCAGTACTTC